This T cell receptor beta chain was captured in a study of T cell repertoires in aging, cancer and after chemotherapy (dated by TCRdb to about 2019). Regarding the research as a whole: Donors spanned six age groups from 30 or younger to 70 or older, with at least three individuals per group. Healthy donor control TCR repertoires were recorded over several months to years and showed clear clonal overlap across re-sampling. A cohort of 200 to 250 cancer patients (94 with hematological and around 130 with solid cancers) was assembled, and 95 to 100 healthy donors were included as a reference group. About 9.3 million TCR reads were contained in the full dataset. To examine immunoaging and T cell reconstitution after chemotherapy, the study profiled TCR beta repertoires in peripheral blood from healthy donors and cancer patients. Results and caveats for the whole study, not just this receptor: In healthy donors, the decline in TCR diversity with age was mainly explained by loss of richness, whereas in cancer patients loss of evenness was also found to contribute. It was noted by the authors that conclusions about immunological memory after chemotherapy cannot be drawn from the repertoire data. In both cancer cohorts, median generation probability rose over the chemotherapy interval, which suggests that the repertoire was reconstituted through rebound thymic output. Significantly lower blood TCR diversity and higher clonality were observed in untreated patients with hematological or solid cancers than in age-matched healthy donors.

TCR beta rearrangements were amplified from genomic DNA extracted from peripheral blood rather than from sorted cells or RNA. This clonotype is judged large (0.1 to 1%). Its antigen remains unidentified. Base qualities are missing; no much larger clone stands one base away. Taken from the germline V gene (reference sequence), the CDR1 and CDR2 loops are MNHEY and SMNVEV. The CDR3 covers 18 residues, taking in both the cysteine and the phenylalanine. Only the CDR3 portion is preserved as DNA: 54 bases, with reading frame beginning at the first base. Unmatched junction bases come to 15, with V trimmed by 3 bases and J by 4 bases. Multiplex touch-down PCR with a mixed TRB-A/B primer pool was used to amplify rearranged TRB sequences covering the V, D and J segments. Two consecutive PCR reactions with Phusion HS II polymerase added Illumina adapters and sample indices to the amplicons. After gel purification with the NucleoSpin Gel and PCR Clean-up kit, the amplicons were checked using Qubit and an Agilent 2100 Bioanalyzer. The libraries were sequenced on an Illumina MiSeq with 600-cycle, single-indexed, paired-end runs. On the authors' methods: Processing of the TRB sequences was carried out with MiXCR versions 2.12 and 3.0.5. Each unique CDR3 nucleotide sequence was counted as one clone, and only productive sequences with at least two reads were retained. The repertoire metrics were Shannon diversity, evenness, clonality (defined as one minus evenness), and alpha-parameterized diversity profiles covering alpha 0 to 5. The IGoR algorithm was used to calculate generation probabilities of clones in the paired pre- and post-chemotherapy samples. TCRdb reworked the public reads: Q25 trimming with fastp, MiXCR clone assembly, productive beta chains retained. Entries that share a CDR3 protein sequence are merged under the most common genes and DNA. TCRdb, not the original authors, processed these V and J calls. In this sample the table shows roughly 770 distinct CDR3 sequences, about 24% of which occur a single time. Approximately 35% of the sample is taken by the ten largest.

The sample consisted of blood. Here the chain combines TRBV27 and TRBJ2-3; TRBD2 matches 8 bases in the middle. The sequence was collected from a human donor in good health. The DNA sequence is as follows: TGTGCCAGCAGTTTCCCACCGAGCAGCGGGGGACGAGCAGATACGCAGTATTTT. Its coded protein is CASSFPPSSGGRADTQYF.